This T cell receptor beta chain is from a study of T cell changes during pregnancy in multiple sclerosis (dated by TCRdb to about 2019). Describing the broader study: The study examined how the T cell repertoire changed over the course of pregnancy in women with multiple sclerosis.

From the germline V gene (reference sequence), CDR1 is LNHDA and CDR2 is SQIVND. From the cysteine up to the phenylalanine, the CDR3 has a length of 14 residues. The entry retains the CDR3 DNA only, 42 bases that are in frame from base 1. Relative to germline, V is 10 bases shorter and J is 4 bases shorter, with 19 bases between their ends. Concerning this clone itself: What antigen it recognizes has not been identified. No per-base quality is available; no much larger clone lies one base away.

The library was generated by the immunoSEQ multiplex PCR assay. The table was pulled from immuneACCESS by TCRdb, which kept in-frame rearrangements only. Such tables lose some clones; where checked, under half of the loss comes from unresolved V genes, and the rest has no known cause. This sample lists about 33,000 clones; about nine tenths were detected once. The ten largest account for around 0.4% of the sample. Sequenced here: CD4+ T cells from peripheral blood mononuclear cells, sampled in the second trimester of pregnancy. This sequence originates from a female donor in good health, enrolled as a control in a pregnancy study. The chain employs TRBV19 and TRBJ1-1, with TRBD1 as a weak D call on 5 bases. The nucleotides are TGTGCCACTCATAGTGGTGGGGCTAGCACTGAAGCTTTCTTT. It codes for CATHSGGASTEAFF.